This TCR beta chain originates from a study of cytomegalovirus exposure and HLA in healthy donors. The PCR had 60 Vbeta and 13 Jbeta primers. Measured with immunoSEQ multiplex PCR; TCRdb has only the in-frame clones, and not every one. The repertoire holds approximately 85,000 clones, with about three fifths as singletons. Note on this clone: The antigen remains unidentified.

CDR3 size: 14 residues. Looked up from germline, CDR1 is MNHNS and CDR2 is SASEGT. V was shortened by 6 bases and J by 1 base, with 12 bases between the two germline ends. Findings and caveats of the study: With DRB1 most and HLA-C fewest, TCR association rates differed between HLA loci in a later analysis. The likely explanation for a cluster of highly shared sequence variants was sequencing artifact. Analyzed later, most CMV-associated TCR beta chains appeared HLA-restricted. According to an earlier analysis, most TCR beta V segments yielded productive rearrangements about 90% or about 30% of the time.

The clonotype was recovered from a woman in her thirties in good health and CMV-seropositive. Sequenced input: PBMCs. The chain couples TRBV6-1 to TRBJ1-1; a possible D gene is TRBD1 (6 bases). The CDR3: CASRLDSTNTEAFF. As DNA, the CDR3 is TGTGCCAGCAGACTGGACAGTACGAACACTGAAGCTTTCTTT.